The present entry profiles one T cell receptor beta chain with its context. No antigen is known for it. Germline CDR1 and CDR2: LGHDT and YNNKEL (reference sequence). Trimming removed 0 bases at V and 1 base at J, with 12 bases between. This CDR3 comprises 16 residues. These data belong to a study of molecular identifiers for immune sequencing clone quantification. Study context: Within a replicate experiment, RNA obtained from either about 20,000 or 100,000 naive CD8 cells was divided into five aliquots, and four of those aliquots were then sequenced.

Findings of the study overall: Under 1% of molecules in naive cells, but over 98% of effector molecules, belonged to clones above 20 RNA copies.

The authors built bulk TCR libraries by previously described methods with listed TCR primers. One entry per CDR3 protein, called by TCRdb with MiXCR from the PCR reads. The sample holds about 320,000 distinct CDR3 sequences, 20% to 25% seen once. The source is a human donor in good health. Some libraries in this study had Jurkat cell RNA spiked in. V usage is TRBV3-1 and J usage is TRBJ1-1; no clear D gene. The specimen sequenced was naive CD8+ T cells from blood, with Jurkat cell RNA spiked in. As for subset: FACS-sorted CD8+CD4-CCR7+CD45RA+ naive T cells. The CDR3 bases are TGTGCCAGCAGCCAAGATCGCTCGTTCGGGAACACTGAAGCTTTCTTT. Protein sequence: CASSQDRSFGNTEAFF.